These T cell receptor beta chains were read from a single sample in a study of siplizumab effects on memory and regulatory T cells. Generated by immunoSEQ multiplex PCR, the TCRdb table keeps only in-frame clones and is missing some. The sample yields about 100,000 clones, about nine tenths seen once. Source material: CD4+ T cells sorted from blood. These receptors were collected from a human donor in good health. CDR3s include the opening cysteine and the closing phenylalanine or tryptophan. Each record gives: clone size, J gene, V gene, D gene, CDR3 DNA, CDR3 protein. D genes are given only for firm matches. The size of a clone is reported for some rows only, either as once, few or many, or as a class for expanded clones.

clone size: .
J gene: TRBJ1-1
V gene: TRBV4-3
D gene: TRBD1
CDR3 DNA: TGCGCCAGCAGCCGGATATCGGGACAGGGGGCTGAAGCTTTCTTT
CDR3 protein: CASSRISGQGAEAFF

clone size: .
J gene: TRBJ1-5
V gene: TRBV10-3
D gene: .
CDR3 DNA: TGTGCCATCAAGGATACTAATCAGCCCCAGCATTTT
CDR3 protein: CAIKDTNQPQHF

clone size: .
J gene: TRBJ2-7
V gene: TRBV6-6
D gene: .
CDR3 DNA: TGTGCCAGCAGTTATGGCCCAGCGAATTACGAGCAGTACTTC
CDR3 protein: CASSYGPANYEQYF

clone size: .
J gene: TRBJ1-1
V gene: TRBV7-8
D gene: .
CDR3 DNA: TGTGCCAGCAGCTTCCAGGGGAAGACTGAAGCTTTCTTT
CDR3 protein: CASSFQGKTEAFF

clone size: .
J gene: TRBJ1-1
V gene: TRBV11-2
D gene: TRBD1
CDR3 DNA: TGTGCCAGCAGCCGTATGACCCAGGGGGGGAACACTGAAGCTTTCTTT
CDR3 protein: CASSRMTQGGNTEAFF

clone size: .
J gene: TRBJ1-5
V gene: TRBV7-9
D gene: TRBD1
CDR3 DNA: TGTGCCAGCAGCTCTATCACCGGGACAGGGGACCAGCCCCAGCATTTT
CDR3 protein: CASSSITGTGDQPQHF

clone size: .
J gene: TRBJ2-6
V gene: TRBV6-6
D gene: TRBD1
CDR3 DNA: TGTGCCAGCAGTTGGGGACAGACTGGGGCCAACGTCCTGACTTTC
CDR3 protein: CASSWGQTGANVLTF

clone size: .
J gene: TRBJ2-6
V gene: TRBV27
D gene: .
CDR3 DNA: TGTGCCAGCAGTGACCTTAAGGGGTCTGGGGCCAACGTCCTGACTTTC
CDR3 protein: CASSDLKGSGANVLTF

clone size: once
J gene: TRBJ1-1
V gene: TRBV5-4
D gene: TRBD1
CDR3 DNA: TGTGCCAGCAGCCTACAGGGGATCGACACTGAAGCTTTCTTT
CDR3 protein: CASSLQGIDTEAFF

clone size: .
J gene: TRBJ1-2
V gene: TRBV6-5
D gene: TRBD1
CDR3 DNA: TGTGCCATCCGACAGGGAGCTAACTATGGCTACACCTTC
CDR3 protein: CAIRQGANYGYTF

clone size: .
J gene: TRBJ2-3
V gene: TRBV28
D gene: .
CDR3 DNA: TGTGCCAGCACCACCCTAGGGGGGTCCTACAGCACAGATACGCAGTATTTT
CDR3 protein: CASTTLGGSYSTDTQYF

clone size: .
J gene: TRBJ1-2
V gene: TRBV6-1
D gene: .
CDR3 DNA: TGTGCCAGCAGTGAGCCCGGAGTCTATGGCTACACCTTC
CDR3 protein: CASSEPGVYGYTF

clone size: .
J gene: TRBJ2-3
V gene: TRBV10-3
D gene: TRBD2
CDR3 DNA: TGTGCCATCAGTGAGTCAGGGCGGGGGGGCCTAAGCACAGATACGCAGTATTTT
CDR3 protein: CAISESGRGGLSTDTQYF

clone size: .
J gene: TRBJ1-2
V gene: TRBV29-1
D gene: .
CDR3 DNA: TGCAGCGTTGACAACACGGGCTATGGCTACACCTTC
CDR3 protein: CSVDNTGYGYTF

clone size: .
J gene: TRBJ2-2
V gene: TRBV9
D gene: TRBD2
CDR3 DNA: TGTGCCAGCAGCGACGTACGACGGGGGGTGATCACCGGGGAGCTGTTTTTT
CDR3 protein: CASSDVRRGVITGELFF

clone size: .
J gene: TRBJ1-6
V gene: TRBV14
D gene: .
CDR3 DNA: TGTGCCAGCAGCTCCAAGCGCTCGACCGTTTCACCCCTCCACTTT
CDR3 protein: CASSSKRSTVSPLHF

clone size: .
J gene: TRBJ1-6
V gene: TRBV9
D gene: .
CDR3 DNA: TGTGCCAGCAGCCCCCGACCTAATTCACCCCTCCACTTT
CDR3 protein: CASSPRPNSPLHF